Below, 15 T cell receptor beta chains from the same sample are listed, as sequenced in a study of blood T cell repertoires in COVID-19. Libraries were prepared by immunoSEQ multiplex PCR; TCRdb keeps only in-frame clonotypes and omits some of them. Of approximately 99,000 clones in the sample, about four fifths were seen once. The specimen was peripheral blood. The receptors were gathered from a woman aged 80 or over with active or convalescent COVID-19.

The chain couples TRBV9 to TRBJ1-2, with D tentatively TRBD1 (6 bases). The germline V gene encodes CDR1 SGDLS and CDR2 YYNGEE. V gave up 5 bases and J gave up 3 bases, with 14 bases separating them. This CDR3 has 14 amino acids. CDR3 nucleotides: TGTGCCAGCAGTGGGGGGGACACCTACTATGGCTACACCTTC. Translated, it gives CASSGGDTYYGYTF.

The chain has TRBV4-3 and TRBJ2-2; 10 nucleotides line up with TRBD1. This CDR3 spans 17 amino acids. Trimming removed 0 bases from V and 0 bases from J; junction bases left unmatched: 1. Germline-derived CDR1 and CDR2 are LGHNA and YSLEER. The CDR3 here is CASSQDDRGPNTGELFF. The CDR3 coding sequence is TGCGCCAGCAGCCAAGATGACAGGGGGCCGAACACCGGGGAGCTGTTTTTT.

In this sample, this clone turned up once. The chain is built from TRBV6-5 and TRBJ1-5, with unresolved D. The CDR3 is made up of 13 amino acids. V shed 6 bases and J shed 3 bases, with 9 bases lying between them. The germline V gene encodes CDR1 MNHEY and CDR2 SVGAGI. For the CDR3, the DNA is TGTGCCAGCAGCCGACGGGACAATCAGCCCCAGCATTTT. Encoded protein: CASSRRDNQPQHF.

The chain carries TRBV28 and TRBJ2-3, with D tentatively TRBD2 (5 bases). Germline lookup yields CDR1 MDHEN and CDR2 SYDVKM. The germline V and J ends were trimmed by 3 bases and 1 base, with 8 bases remaining between them. This CDR3 has 14 amino acids. Here the CDR3 reads CASSFLSGTDTQYF. CDR3 DNA: TGTGCCAGCAGTTTTCTTAGCGGCACAGATACGCAGTATTTT. Variable domain in full (rest from reference TRBV28 and TRBJ2-3): DVKVTQSSRYLVKRTGEKVFLECVQDMDHENMFWYRQDPGLGLRLIYFSYDVKMKEKGDIPEGYSVSREKKERFSLILESASTNQTSMYLCASSFLSGTDTQYFGPGTRLTVL.

The chain employs TRBV5-8 and TRBJ2-2; maybe TRBD2 (6 bases). The CDR3 consists of 15 residues. Trimming pared 9 bases from V and 3 bases from J, leaving 18 bases between. Germline loops: CDR1 SGHTS, CDR2 YDEGEE. CDR3 loop: CATKSREIDTGELFF. In nucleotides, the CDR3 is TGTGCCACCAAATCTCGGGAGATTGACACCGGGGAGCTGTTTTTT.

J is TRBJ2-1 and V is TRBV2, with 7 bases that match TRBD1. This CDR3 is built from 16 residues. Germline CDR1 SNHLY, CDR2 FYNNEI. V lost 6 bases and J lost 0; bases outside the gene matches: 8. The CDR3 reads CASSPPGQSSYNEQFF. The CDR3 DNA follows: TGTGCCAGCAGCCCCCCGGGACAGAGCTCCTACAATGAGCAGTTCTTC.

This clone was seen only once. The V gene is TRBV4-3, the J gene TRBJ2-5; 12 bases line up with TRBD2. Germline CDR1 reads LGHNA; CDR2 reads YSLEER. The CDR3 covers 15 residues. Trimming at V came to 1 base and at J to 5 bases, leaving 2 bases not matched to a gene. This CDR3 is CASSQGLAGVETQYF. The CDR3 bases are TGCGCCAGCAGCCAAGGACTAGCGGGAGTGGAGACCCAGTACTTC.

J is TRBJ1-4 and V is TRBV6-5; D possibly corresponds to TRBD1 (6 bases). This CDR3 is 15 amino acids long. V was cut by 6 bases and J by 5 bases, with 16 bases left in between. The germline gives CDR1 MNHEY, CDR2 SVGAGI. DNA for the CDR3: TGTGCCAGCAGGAGCGTGGCAGGGGACAATGAAAAACTGTTTTTT. Translated: CASRSVAGDNEKLFF.

The chain carries TRBV2 and TRBJ1-5; D may be TRBD1 (5 bases). This CDR3 is built from 15 residues. Trimming cost V 2 bases and J 1 base, with 9 bases left between them. Per the germline V gene, CDR1 is SNHLY and CDR2 is FYNNEI. The CDR3 bases are TGTGCCAGCAGTGAATTGACAGTAAGCAATCAGCCCCAGCATTTT. Protein: CASSELTVSNQPQHF.

This chain connects TRBV27 to TRBJ1-2, with D unclear. Germline loops: CDR1 MNHEY, CDR2 SMNVEV (reference sequence). Trimming removed 3 bases from V and 4 bases from J, with 12 bases in between. This CDR3 is built from 14 residues. The CDR3 coding sequence is TGTGCCAGCAGTTTGTCGGCAGCAGGCTATGGCTACACCTTC. Protein: CASSLSAAGYGYTF.

The J gene is TRBJ2-5, the V gene TRBV7-2; D perhaps matches TRBD1 (5 bases). The germline V gene encodes CDR1 SGHTA and CDR2 FQGNSA. This CDR3 comprises 14 residues. The ends were cut back, 6 bases at V and 4 bases at J, with 15 bases in the middle. CDR3 in DNA: TGTGCCAGCAGGCCCGCAGGGTTTGGAGAGACCCAGTACTTC. Its translation is CASRPAGFGETQYF. Using reference TRBV7-2 and TRBJ2-5 for the parts outside the CDR3, the full variable domain is GAGVSQSPSNKVTEKGKDVELRCDPISGHTALYWYRQSLGQGLEFLIYFQGNSAPDKSGLPSDRFSAERTGGSVSTLTIQRTQQEDSAVYLCASRPAGFGETQYFGPGTRLLVL.

This sequence joins TRBV7-2 and TRBJ2-3; TRBD1 might be the D (6 bases). The V end was cut by 1 base, the J end by 9 bases, with 8 bases between. Germline V gives CDR1 SGHTA, CDR2 FQGNSA. The CDR3 has 12 amino acids. Written as DNA, the CDR3 is TGTGCCAGCAGCTTAGACAGGGCAACGCAGTATTTT. This codes for CASSLDRATQYF.

The chain links TRBV6-6 to TRBJ2-4; a possible D gene is TRBD2 (5 bases). The CDR3 sequence is 14 residues long. V was pared by 6 bases and J by 0 bases, with 9 bases between. The germline V gene encodes CDR1 MNHNY and CDR2 SVGAGI (reference sequence). CDR3 in DNA: TGTGCCAGCAGGCGACTACTAGCCAAAAACATTCAGTACTTC. Amino acid sequence: CASRRLLAKNIQYF.

The chain employs TRBV7-2 and TRBJ1-1; 7 bases map to TRBD1. Trimming took 7 bases from V and 3 from J; bases not matched to a gene: 8. CDR1 and CDR2 from the germline V gene are SGHTA and FQGNSA. The CDR3 totals 14 residues. Here the CDR3 reads CASTPTGRDTEAFF. CDR3 bases: TGTGCCAGCACCCCGACAGGGCGGGACACTGAAGCTTTCTTT.

V is TRBV5-1 and J is TRBJ2-1; a weak D match, TRBD1 (5 bases). The CDR3 spans 13 residues. Trimming removed 1 base at V and 9 bases at J, with 11 bases between. CDR1 and CDR2 (germline): SGHRS, YFSETQ. CDR3 in amino acids: CASSLQERGEQFF. For the CDR3, the DNA is TGCGCCAGCAGCTTGCAGGAAAGGGGTGAGCAGTTCTTC.